Detailed here is one TCR beta chain. This clone was observed many times. Its antigen is currently not known. No base-level quality is on record; no much larger clone is a single base apart. The germline V gene yields SGHRS for CDR1 and YFSETQ for CDR2. The CDR3 has 14 amino acids, counting the end cysteine and phenylalanine. The retained sequence is limited to the CDR3, 42 bases, with the frame set at the first base. Trimming costs V 3 bases and J 3 bases, and their ends lie 11 bases apart. The record originates from a study of metastatic and nonmetastatic thyroid tumors (TCRdb year 2020). About the investigation overall: The researchers compared repertoires between peripheral blood samples and tumor or nodule tissue samples from patients with malignant or benign thyroid disease.

No treatment had been received by any patient before thyroid surgery. Using T-cell receptor beta sequencing, the study looked back at clinical samples from patients collected from 2012 to 2018. The library was prepared using PCR. Data came from an Illumina HiSeq 4000. The TCR beta-chain CDR3 region of each patient was profiled by high-throughput sequencing. The published analysis was carried out like this. The researchers built a classifier to tell apart papillary thyroid cancer patients with distant metastasis, based on CDR3 differences among clinicopathological groups. The Shannon index was used to measure repertoire diversity, and the Morisita-Horn index was used to measure how similar tumor and blood repertoires were. TCRdb passed the public sequencing reads through fastp at Q25 and MiXCR, retaining productive beta sequences. TCRdb, not the authors, supplied the V and J calls. The table for this sample lists 20,000 to 25,000 clones; 18% of them were counted only once. The top ten hold roughly 20% of the sample.

Study-level results and caveats: In both blood and tumor samples, TCR beta diversity was reported to be significantly higher in malignant tumors than in benign nodules.

The origin of this receptor is a male donor with papillary thyroid cancer or a benign thyroid nodule (not recorded which). Some clones in this sample may be carry-over from other donors' samples. Sequenced sample: blood. The chain joins TRBV5-1 to TRBJ2-3, and possibly TRBD2, on 6 matching bases. The nucleotides are TGCGCCAGCAGCTCCGGGAGTGGAACAGATACGCAGTATTTT. It is translated as CASSSGSGTDTQYF.